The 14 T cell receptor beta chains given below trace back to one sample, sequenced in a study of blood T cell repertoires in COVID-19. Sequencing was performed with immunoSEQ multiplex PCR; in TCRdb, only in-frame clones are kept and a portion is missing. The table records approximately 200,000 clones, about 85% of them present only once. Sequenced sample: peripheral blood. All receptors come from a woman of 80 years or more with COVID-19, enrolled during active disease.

The CDR3 here is CASSQEHATSTDTQYF. As DNA, the CDR3 is TGTGCCAGCAGCCAAGAACACGCGACTAGCACAGATACGCAGTATTTT. The rearrangement joins TRBV4-2 to TRBJ2-3; D remains ambiguous. Germline V gene data show CDR1 as LGHNA and CDR2 as YNFKEQ. V lost 0 bases, J lost 0 bases, and 10 bases lay in between. This CDR3 contains 16 residues.

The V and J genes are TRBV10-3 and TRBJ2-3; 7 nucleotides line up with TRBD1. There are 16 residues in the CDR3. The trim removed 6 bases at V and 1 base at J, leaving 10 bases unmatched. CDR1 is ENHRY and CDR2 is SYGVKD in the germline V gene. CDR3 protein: CAISAIPTGGTDTQYF. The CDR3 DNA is TGTGCCATCAGCGCCATTCCTACAGGGGGCACAGATACGCAGTATTTT.

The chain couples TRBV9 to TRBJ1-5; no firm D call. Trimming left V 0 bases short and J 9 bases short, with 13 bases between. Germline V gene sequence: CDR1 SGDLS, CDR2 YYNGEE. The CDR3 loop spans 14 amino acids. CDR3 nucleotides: TGTGCCAGCAGCGTAGATGCAGGAGGTGGGCCCCAGCATTTT. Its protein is CASSVDAGGGPQHF.

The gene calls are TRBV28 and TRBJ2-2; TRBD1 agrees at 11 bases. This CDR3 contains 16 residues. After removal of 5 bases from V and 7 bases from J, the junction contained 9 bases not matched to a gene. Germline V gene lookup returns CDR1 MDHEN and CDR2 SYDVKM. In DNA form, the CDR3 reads TGTGCCAGCAGTCCCCCCCGGACAGGGGGCTACGGGGAGCTGTTTTTT. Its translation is CASSPPRTGGYGELFF.

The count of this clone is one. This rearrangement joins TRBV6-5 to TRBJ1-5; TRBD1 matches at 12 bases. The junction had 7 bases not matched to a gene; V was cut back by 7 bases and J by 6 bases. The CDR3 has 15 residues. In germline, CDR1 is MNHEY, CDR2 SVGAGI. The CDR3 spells CASTEGTGGGQPQHF. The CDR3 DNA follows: TGTGCCAGCACCGAGGGGACAGGGGGCGGTCAGCCCCAGCATTTT.

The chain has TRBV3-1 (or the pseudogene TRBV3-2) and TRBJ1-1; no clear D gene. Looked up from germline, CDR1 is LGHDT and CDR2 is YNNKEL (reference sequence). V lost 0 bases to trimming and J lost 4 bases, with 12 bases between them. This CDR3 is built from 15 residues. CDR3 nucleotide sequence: TGTGCCAGCAGCCAAGACTCAAGGAGGACCACTGAAGCTTTCTTT. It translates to CASSQDSRRTTEAFF.

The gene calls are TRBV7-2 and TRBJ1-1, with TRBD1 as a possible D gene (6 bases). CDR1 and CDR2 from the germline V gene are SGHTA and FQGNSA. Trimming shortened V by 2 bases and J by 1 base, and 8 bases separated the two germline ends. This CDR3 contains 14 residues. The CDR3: CASSLKGGNTEAFF. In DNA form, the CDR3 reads TGTGCCAGCAGCTTAAAAGGGGGGAACACTGAAGCTTTCTTT.

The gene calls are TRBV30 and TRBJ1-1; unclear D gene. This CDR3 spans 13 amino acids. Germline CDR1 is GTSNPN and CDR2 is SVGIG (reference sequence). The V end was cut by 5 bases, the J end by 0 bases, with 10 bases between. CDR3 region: CAWVFRVNTEAFF. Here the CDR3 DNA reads TGTGCCTGGGTCTTTCGGGTGAACACTGAAGCTTTCTTT. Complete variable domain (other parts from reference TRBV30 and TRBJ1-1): SQTIHQWPATLVQPVGSPLSLECTVEGTSNPNLYWYRQAAGRGLQLLFYSVGIGQISSEVPQNLSASRPQDRQFILSSKKLLLSDSGFYLCAWVFRVNTEAFFGQGTRLTVV.

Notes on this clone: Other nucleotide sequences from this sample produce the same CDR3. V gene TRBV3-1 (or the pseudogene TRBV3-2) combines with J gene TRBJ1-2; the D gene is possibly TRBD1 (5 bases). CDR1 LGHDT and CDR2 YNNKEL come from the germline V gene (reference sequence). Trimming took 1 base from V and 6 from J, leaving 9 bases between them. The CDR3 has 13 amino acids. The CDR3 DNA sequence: TGTGCCAGCAGCCAAGTGGGGGGGGATGGCTACACCTTC. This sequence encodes CASSQVGGDGYTF.

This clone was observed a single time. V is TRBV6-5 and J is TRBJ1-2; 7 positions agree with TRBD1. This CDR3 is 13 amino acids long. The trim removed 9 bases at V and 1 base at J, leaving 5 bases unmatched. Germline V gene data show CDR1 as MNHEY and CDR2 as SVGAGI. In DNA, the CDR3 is TGTGCCAGGCGGGACAGTAATAACTATGGCTACACCTTC. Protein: CARRDSNNYGYTF.

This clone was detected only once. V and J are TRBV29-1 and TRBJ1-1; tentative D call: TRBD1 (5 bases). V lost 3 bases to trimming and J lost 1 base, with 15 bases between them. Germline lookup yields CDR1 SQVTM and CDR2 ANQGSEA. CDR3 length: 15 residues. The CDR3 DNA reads TGCAGCGTTGAGTTGGGGGGTAGAGCGAACACTGAAGCTTTCTTT. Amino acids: CSVELGGRANTEAFF.

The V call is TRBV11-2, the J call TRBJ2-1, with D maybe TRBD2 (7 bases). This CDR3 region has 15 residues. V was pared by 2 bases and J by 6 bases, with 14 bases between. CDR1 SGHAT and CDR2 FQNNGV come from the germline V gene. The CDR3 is CASSLRGGLINEQFF. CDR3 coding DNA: TGTGCCAGCAGCTTAAGGGGGGGGCTAATCAATGAGCAGTTCTTC.

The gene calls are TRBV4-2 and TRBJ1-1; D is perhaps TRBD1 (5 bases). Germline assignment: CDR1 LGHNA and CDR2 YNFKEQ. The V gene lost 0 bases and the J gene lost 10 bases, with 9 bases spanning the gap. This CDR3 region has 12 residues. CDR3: CASSQDRVLAFF. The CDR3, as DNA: TGTGCCAGCAGCCAAGACAGGGTTTTAGCTTTCTTT.

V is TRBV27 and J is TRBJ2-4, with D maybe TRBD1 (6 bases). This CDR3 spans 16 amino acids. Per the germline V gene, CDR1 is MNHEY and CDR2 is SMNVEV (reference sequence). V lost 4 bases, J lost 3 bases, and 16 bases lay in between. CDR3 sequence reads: CASSSEQGLVKNIQYF. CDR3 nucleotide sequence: TGTGCCAGCAGTTCCGAACAGGGTTTAGTCAAAAACATTCAGTACTTC.